What follows are 8 T cell receptor beta chains derived from one specimen sequenced in a study of control samples from healthy donors and cancer patients (TCRdb year 2020). Library method: the immunoSEQ multiplex PCR assay. The immuneACCESS repertoire file appears here via TCRdb, limited to in-frame rearrangements. These files lack a portion of the clones; in checked studies, under half of the deficit traces to unresolved V genes, and the cause of the others is not known. The sample includes roughly 76,000 clones, with less than 95% observed a single time. Approximately 6% of the sample rests with the top ten. The sequencing input was blood. Receptor source: a woman between 40 and 50 years old in good health.

The gene calls are TRBV19 and TRBJ1-2, with D possibly being TRBD1 (5 bases). This CDR3 has 16 residues. Germline V gives CDR1 LNHDA, CDR2 SQIVND (reference sequence). V shed 9 bases and J shed 3 bases, with 23 bases lying between them. The CDR3 region is CASMGYYEGSYYGYTF. CDR3 coding DNA: TGTGCCAGCATGGGGTATTATGAGGGGTCATACTATGGCTACACCTTC.

J is TRBJ1-1 and V is TRBV5-5, with D unclear. With 0 bases removed from V and 4 bases from J, the gap between germline ends came to 13 bases. Germline CDR1 reads SGHKS; CDR2 reads YYEKEE (reference sequence). This CDR3 comprises 15 residues. CDR3 sequence: CASSLVLKLFTEAFF. DNA of the CDR3: TGTGCCAGCAGCTTGGTCCTAAAGTTATTCACTGAAGCTTTCTTT.

Details on this clone: The germline gene is not matched at one end of the junction; a read error may be the cause. The CDR3 loop is CATSGRTGDNRPQHF. CDR3 DNA sequence: TGTGCCACCAGTGGAAGGACAGGCGACAATCGGCCCCAGCATTTT. V and J are TRBV24-1 and TRBJ1-5; TRBD1 agrees at 7 bases. Germline CDR1 is KGHDR and CDR2 is SFDVKD. The CDR3 length is 15 residues.

The sample holds a few counts of this clone. For the CDR3, the DNA is TGCGCCAGCAGCCGGAGCTCCTACGAGCAGTACTTC. Protein product: CASSRSSYEQYF. This chain connects TRBV10-1 to TRBJ2-7; D gene ambiguous. The CDR3 sequence is 12 residues long. Trimming cost V 6 bases and J 0 bases, with 6 bases left between them. From germline, CDR1 is WNHNN and CDR2 SYGVQD (reference sequence).

The chain combines TRBV18 with TRBJ2-1; 10 positions agree with TRBD2. The CDR3 totals 15 residues. J gave up 9 bases and V 1 base, and 6 bases lay outside the gene matches. Per the germline V gene, CDR1 is KGHSH and CDR2 is LQKENI. CDR3 region: CASSPLLAGEGEQFF. The CDR3 DNA reads TGTGCCAGCTCACCACTGCTAGCGGGAGAGGGTGAGCAGTTCTTC.

This clone was detected only once. This rearrangement joins TRBV2 to TRBJ2-3, with 14 bases matching TRBD2. From germline, CDR1 is SNHLY and CDR2 FYNNEI. This CDR3 comprises 18 residues. V gave up 3 bases and J gave up 5 bases; unmatched junction bases: 10. In DNA form, the CDR3 reads TGTGCCAGCAGTGAGGGGGCGGGACTAGCGGGAGCTCGAGATACGCAGTATTTT. It codes for CASSEGAGLAGARDTQYF.

J is TRBJ2-7 and V is TRBV21-1; the table's D call of TRBD2 was not tested on the DNA. TRBV21-1 is classified as a pseudogene. This CDR3 is 18 amino acids long. The CDR3 nucleotides are TGTGCCAGCACCTCACTAAGCCTTACTAGCGGGAGAGCCAACGAGCAGTACTTC. This encodes CASTSLSLTSGRANEQYF.

Concerning this clone: Other DNA sequences in this sample translate to the same CDR3. The chain recombines TRBV18 with TRBJ2-7; possibly TRBD1 for D (5 bases). The germline V gene has CDR1 KGHSH and CDR2 LQKENI. The CDR3 extends over 14 amino acids. V lost 3 bases and J lost 0, with 9 bases in between. The CDR3 here is CASSPRTPSYEQYF. The CDR3 DNA reads TGTGCCAGCTCACCGCGGACACCCTCCTACGAGCAGTACTTC. Together with reference TRBV18 and TRBJ2-7, the CDR3 gives the full variable domain: NAGVMQNPRHLVRRRGQEARLRCSPMKGHSHVYWYRQLPEEGLKFMVYLQKENIIDESGMPKERFSAEFPKEGPSILRIQQVVRGDSAAYFCASSPRTPSYEQYFGPGTRLTVT.